This T cell receptor beta chain stems from a study of shared clonotypes between healthy human individuals. Study-wide results and caveats: Sequencing of the sorted subsets was shown by rarefaction to be incomplete despite large depth. Among the subsets, naive ones generally showed larger estimated richness than memory ones.

Worth noting for this clone: Antigen: not known. The identical CDR3 is also encoded by other nucleotide sequences in the sample.

From CD4+ cells came CD45RA+ naive and CD45RA-negative memory subsets. TCRdb's copy holds only in-frame clones and misses some; the assay was immunoSEQ multiplex PCR. Altogether some 2,100,000 clones are present, approximately 94% being singletons, with the ten largest covering 0.13%. The source material was naive CD4+ T cells sorted from blood. Subset in this sample: CD45RA+ positively selected. The clonotype comes from a man aged 18-30 years in good health.

Written as DNA, the CDR3 is TGCGCCAGCAGACGAGACAGCACTAGCACAGATACGCAGTATTTT. This encodes CASRRDSTSTDTQYF. V usage is TRBV5-1 and J usage is TRBJ2-3, with D possibly TRBD1 on 5 matching bases. V lost 5 bases and J lost 0, with 13 bases in between. CDR1 and CDR2 from the germline V gene are SGHRS and YFSETQ. This CDR3 contains 15 residues.